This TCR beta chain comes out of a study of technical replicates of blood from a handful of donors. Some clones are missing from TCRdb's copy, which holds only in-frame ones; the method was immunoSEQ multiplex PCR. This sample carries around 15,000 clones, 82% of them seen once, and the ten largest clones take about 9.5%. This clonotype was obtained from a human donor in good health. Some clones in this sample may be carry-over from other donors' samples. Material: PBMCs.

The CDR3, as DNA: TGTGCCTGGAGTCCGGAGGCTGAAGCTTTCTTT. Its protein product is CAWSPEAEAFF. The chain has TRBV30 and TRBJ1-1; D not certain. The germline V and J ends were trimmed by 2 bases and 6 bases, with 7 bases remaining between them. Germline CDR1 reads GTSNPN; CDR2 reads SVGIG (reference sequence). The CDR3 contains 11 residues.